The 19 T cell receptor beta chains below were found in one sample sequenced in a study of blood T cell repertoires in COVID-19 (dated by TCRdb to 2019 to 2021). The library was made by the immunoSEQ multiplex PCR assay. Not all clones reach the TCRdb copy of this immuneACCESS table, which keeps in-frame sequences only. Checked studies attribute under half of the gap to unresolved V genes and leave the rest unexplained. Within this sample are fewer than 300,000 clones, with 85% to 90% of them counted one time only. The ten top clones hold more than 0.75% of the sample. Sequencing was carried out using peripheral blood. These receptors came from a young man with acute or convalescent COVID-19.

The gene calls are TRBV7-2 and TRBJ2-2, with D possibly being TRBD2 (6 bases). This CDR3 contains 14 residues. The V gene's germline CDR1 is SGHTA and CDR2 FQGNSA. V dropped 5 bases and J dropped 6 bases, with 13 bases sitting between them. The CDR3 here is CASSHRRGSGELFF. The DNA of the CDR3 is TGTGCCAGCAGCCACCGGCGGGGTTCCGGGGAGCTGTTTTTT.

Turning to this clone: Other DNA variants within this sample encode the same CDR3. The chain is built from TRBV29-1 and TRBJ1-5, with 7 bases fitting TRBD1. The length of the CDR3 is 13 residues. Germline V gene lookup returns CDR1 SQVTM and CDR2 ANQGSEA. V was pared by 4 bases and J by 2 bases, with 2 bases of the junction left unmatched. CDR3: CSVGGTGNQPQHF. CDR3 DNA sequence: TGCAGCGTTGGCGGGACAGGCAATCAGCCCCAGCATTTT.

This clone showed up just once. The chain couples TRBV5-1 to TRBJ1-4; 7 nucleotides line up with TRBD1. Trimming cost V 4 bases and J 4 bases; bases outside gene matches: 7. The CDR3 loop spans 15 amino acids. CDR1 and CDR2 from the germline V gene are SGHRS and YFSETQ. This chain's CDR3 is CASSGGTAVNEKLFF. In DNA form, the CDR3 reads TGCGCCAGCAGCGGGGGGACAGCCGTTAATGAAAAACTGTTTTTT.

The V gene is TRBV5-1, the J gene TRBJ1-1; D perhaps matches TRBD1 (5 bases). Per germline, CDR1 SGHRS and CDR2 YFSETQ. The CDR3 has 16 amino acids. Trimming removed 4 bases from V and 3 bases from J, with 19 bases in between. In nucleotides, the CDR3 is TGCGCCAGCAGCACCAACCGGGGGATAGGAGACACTGAAGCTTTCTTT. Translating gives CASSTNRGIGDTEAFF. Drawing the rest from reference TRBV5-1 and TRBJ1-1, the complete variable domain is KAGVTQTPRYLIKTRGQQVTLSCSPISGHRSVSWYQQTPGQGLQFLFEYFSETQRNKGNFPGRFSGRQFSNSRSEMNVSTLELGDSALYLCASSTNRGIGDTEAFFGQGTRLTVV.

This clone came up once. The chain couples TRBV19 to TRBJ2-4; 7 nucleotides agree with TRBD2. V trimming: 7 bases; J trimming: 3 bases; junction bases outside the gene matches: 9. Germline V lookup: CDR1 LNHDA, CDR2 SQIVND (reference sequence). CDR3 length: 15 residues. CDR3 coding DNA: TGTGCCAGTATTGCGGGAGACGTAATCAAAAACATTCAGTACTTC. It translates to CASIAGDVIKNIQYF.

This chain connects TRBV6-5 to TRBJ2-1, with D possibly being TRBD2 (5 bases). Germline CDR1 reads MNHEY; CDR2 reads SVGAGI. V was trimmed by 6 bases and J by 13 bases, leaving 19 bases between them. CDR3 length equals 13 residues. The CDR3 sequence: CASRTTRLINQFF. For the CDR3, the DNA is TGTGCCAGCAGAACTACTAGACTGATAAATCAGTTCTTC.

This sequence joins TRBV24-1 and TRBJ1-1; D perhaps matches TRBD1 (5 bases). There are 13 residues in the CDR3. The ends were cut back, 3 bases at V and 9 bases at J, with 13 bases in the middle. Germline values: CDR1 KGHDR, CDR2 SFDVKD. CDR3 sequence: CATSDLQGFKAFF. The DNA for the CDR3 is TGTGCCACCAGTGATCTGCAGGGATTTAAAGCTTTCTTT.

The chain carries TRBV6-5 and TRBJ2-7; D is unclear. The V gene lost 5 bases and the J gene lost 4 bases, with 9 bases spanning the gap. The germline V gene encodes CDR1 MNHEY and CDR2 SVGAGI. The CDR3 spans 12 residues. CDR3 sequence: CASSPTTYEQYF. The CDR3 DNA follows: TGTGCCAGCAGTCCCACCACTTACGAGCAGTACTTC.

A word on this clone: The junction does not match germline at one end; this may be a read error. This sequence joins TRBV2 and TRBJ2-1; D is unclear. The CDR3 is 12 amino acids. Germline V lookup: CDR1 SNHLY, CDR2 FYNNEI. CDR3 coding DNA: TGTGCCAGCAGTGAAGGTTTGACTTATTGGGTCTTC. Its protein is CASSEGLTYWVF. Drawing the rest from reference TRBV2 and TRBJ2-1, the complete variable domain is EPEVTQTPSHQVTQMGQEVILRCVPISNHLYFYWYRQILGQKVEFLVSFYNNEISEKSEIFDDQFSVERPDGSNFTLKIRSTKLEDSAMYFCASSEGLTYWVFGPGTRLTVL.

This clone was found a few times. The chain links TRBV6-5 to TRBJ1-5; D remains ambiguous. The CDR3 covers 12 residues. Trimming cost V 8 bases and J 5 bases, with 10 bases left between them. Germline V gene data show CDR1 as MNHEY and CDR2 as SVGAGI. The CDR3 sequence: CASGANYQPQHF. The DNA for the CDR3 is TGTGCCAGCGGAGCCAACTATCAGCCCCAGCATTTT.

This chain links TRBV6-6 with TRBJ2-7; 8 bases fit TRBD2. In germline, CDR1 is MNHNY, CDR2 SVGAGI (reference sequence). V lost 5 bases to trimming and J lost 0 bases; unmatched junction nucleotides: 21. This CDR3 contains 20 residues. As DNA, the CDR3 is TGTGCCAGCAGTCAACCACTGGGATTAGCGGGGCCACTAAGCTCCTACGAGCAGTACTTC. Its protein product is CASSQPLGLAGPLSSYEQYF.

The rearrangement joins TRBV28 to TRBJ2-7; D not resolved. The V end was cut by 10 bases, the J end by 0 bases, with 13 bases between. The germline CDR1 and CDR2 sequences are MDHEN and SYDVKM. The CDR3 consists of 13 residues. The CDR3, as DNA: TGTGCCATTTCCACAGTTAACTCCTACGAGCAGTACTTC. This gives the protein CAISTVNSYEQYF.

The rearrangement joins TRBV21-1 to TRBJ1-1; TRBD1 reflects the table's D call only, with no check against the DNA. TRBV21-1 counts as a pseudogene. The CDR3 runs 17 residues. This CDR3 reads CASSKPGHRMGNTEAFF. CDR3 DNA: TGTGCCAGCAGCAAACCGGGACACCGAATGGGGAATACTGAAGCTTTCTTT.

This chain uses TRBV5-5 with TRBJ2-5, with 9 positions matching TRBD2. The germline gives CDR1 SGHKS, CDR2 YYEKEE (reference sequence). This CDR3 has 17 amino acids. Losses at the gene ends were 6 bases for V and 5 bases for J; bases not matched to a gene: 17. DNA for the CDR3: TGTGCCAGCAACTCCCAGAGGCTAGCGGGAAATTATGAGACCCAGTACTTC. Translating it yields CASNSQRLAGNYETQYF. Complete variable domain (other parts from reference TRBV5-5 and TRBJ2-5): DAGVTQSPTHLIKTRGQQVTLRCSPISGHKSVSWYQQVLGQGPQFIFQYYEKEERGRGNFPDRFSARQFPNYSSELNVNALLLGDSALYLCASNSQRLAGNYETQYFGPGTRLLVL.

The J gene is TRBJ1-4, the V gene TRBV4-2, with a weak D call TRBD1 (5 bases). This CDR3 spans 15 amino acids. The V end lost 7 bases, the J end lost 4 bases, and 16 bases lay between the germline ends. Germline V gene lookup returns CDR1 LGHNA and CDR2 YNFKEQ. CDR3 amino acids: CASTQAGGVNEKLFF. CDR3 DNA: TGTGCCAGCACCCAGGCGGGGGGGGTTAATGAAAAACTGTTTTTT.

CDR3 bases: TGTGCCAGCAGTTACTCTGGGACAGGGGGCACTGAAGCTTTCTTT. Protein: CASSYSGTGGTEAFF. The chain employs TRBV6-5 and TRBJ1-1; TRBD1 matches at 11 bases. The CDR3 extends over 15 amino acids. Germline V CDR1 and CDR2: MNHEY, SVGAGI. Trimming at V came to 0 bases and at J to 4 bases, leaving 1 base not matched to a gene.

V gene TRBV18 combines with J gene TRBJ2-3; D might be TRBD2 (6 bases). Deletions cut 4 bases from V and 6 bases from J, with 8 bases between. This CDR3 contains 12 residues. Germline CDR1 KGHSH, CDR2 LQKENI. CDR3 sequence (DNA): TGTGCCAGCTCACAGGGGACTGATACGCAGTATTTT. Its translation: CASSQGTDTQYF.

V and J are TRBV5-6 and TRBJ2-7; possibly TRBD1 for D (6 bases). The CDR3 is 14 residues long. The V gene's germline CDR1 is SGHDT and CDR2 YYEEEE. Trimming removed 2 bases from V and 2 bases from J, with 11 bases in between. The CDR3 loop reads CASSFTGFTYEQYF. The CDR3 DNA reads TGTGCCAGCAGCTTTACAGGGTTTACCTACGAGCAGTACTTC.

The chain has TRBV19 and TRBJ1-5; tentative D call: TRBD1 (6 bases). The CDR3 is 18 amino acids. The germline V gene encodes CDR1 LNHDA and CDR2 SQIVND (reference sequence). The V end was cut by 4 bases, the J end by 0 bases, with 19 bases between. In DNA form, the CDR3 reads TGTGCCAGTAGTAATCGGGGGGCCCATTCCAATAGCAATCAGCCCCAGCATTTT. Amino acid sequence: CASSNRGAHSNSNQPQHF.